Below, 26 T cell receptor beta chains from the same sample are listed, as sequenced in a study of cytomegalovirus exposure and HLA in healthy donors. The PCR ran on 60 Vbeta and 13 Jbeta primers. Produced via immunoSEQ multiplex PCR; TCRdb's table is partial and in-frame only. The sample includes more than 95,000 clones, approximately 84% of them seen just once. The sequenced sample consisted of PBMCs. These receptors were obtained from a man aged 18 to 30 in good health and CMV-seropositive.

V gene TRBV19 combines with J gene TRBJ2-7, with D possibly TRBD1 on 6 matching bases. V shed 5 bases and J shed 6 bases, with 11 bases lying between them. The CDR3 is made up of 12 amino acids. Germline CDR1 reads LNHDA; CDR2 reads SQIVND (reference sequence). The CDR3 DNA is TGTGCCAGTAGTCCAACAGGGTTCGAGCAGTACTTC. This encodes CASSPTGFEQYF.

V usage is TRBV13 and J usage is TRBJ2-5; TRBD1 aligns across 10 bases. The J call may be incorrect, as the DNA end agrees better with TRBJ2-7. This CDR3 has 16 residues. Germline V gives CDR1 PRHDT, CDR2 FYEKMQ (reference sequence). DNA for the CDR3: TGTGCCAGCAGCTTAGGGGGACAGGGGAGCTCCTACGAGCAGTACTTC. Protein: CASSLGGQGSSYEQYF.

The chain employs TRBV5-8 and TRBJ2-7; 11 nucleotides agree with TRBD2. J was trimmed by 6 bases and V by 0 bases; bases with no gene match: 14. CDR1 and CDR2 (germline): SGHTS, YDEGEE. The CDR3 covers 18 residues. Written as DNA, the CDR3 is TGTGCCAGCAGCTTGGGACTAGCGGGATTTCTGTCAGTCGGCGAGCAGTACTTC. This translates into CASSLGLAGFLSVGEQYF. Filled out from reference TRBV5-8 and TRBJ2-7, the complete variable domain reads EAGVTQSPTHLIKTRGQQATLRCSPISGHTSVYWYQQALGLGLQFLLWYDEGEERNRGNFPPRFSGRQFPNYSSELNVNALELEDSALYLCASSLGLAGFLSVGEQYFGPGTRLTVT.

The chain uses TRBV10-3 and TRBJ1-2; D is uncertain. Between the trimmed V and J ends, which lost 3 bases and 6 bases, there was a span of 14 bases. The germline CDR1 and CDR2 sequences are ENHRY and SYGVKD. The CDR3 length is 14 residues. Written as DNA, the CDR3 is TGTGCCATCAGTGAAGGCGAGGGTGGGGATGGCTACACCTTC. This codes for CAISEGEGGDGYTF.

The gene calls are TRBV5-1 and TRBJ2-2, with TRBD1 as a possible D gene (5 bases). The CDR3 contains 15 residues. V was trimmed by 4 bases and J by 3 bases, leaving 13 bases between them. Germline values: CDR1 SGHRS, CDR2 YFSETQ. The DNA of the CDR3 is TGCGCCAGCAGCCCCCAGGGTTCGGACACCGGGGAGCTGTTTTTT. It is translated as CASSPQGSDTGELFF.

The rearrangement links TRBV2 to TRBJ1-2; no clear D gene. Trimming took off 7 bases at V and 6 bases at J, with 18 bases between the two ends. Germline V gives CDR1 SNHLY, CDR2 FYNNEI. This CDR3 has 14 amino acids. The CDR3 nucleotides are TGTGCCAGCAAATTAAAAACGGGATCGGATGGCTACACCTTC. Its protein product is CASKLKTGSDGYTF.

The sample holds one count of this clone. An end of the junction does not agree with germline; a read error may underlie this. The V gene is TRBV27, the J gene TRBJ2-7; 7 bases map to TRBD2. CDR1 is MNHEY and CDR2 is SMNVEV in the germline V gene (reference sequence). CDR3 length: 15 amino acids. CDR3 amino acids: CASSLWGGVSNEQYF. The DNA of the CDR3 is TGTGCCAGCAGTTTATGGGGGGGAGTCTCCAACGAGCAGTACTTC.

The chain joins TRBV5-1 to TRBJ2-1; 13 bases line up with TRBD2. V was pared by 4 bases and J by 7 bases, with 5 bases of the junction left unmatched. Per germline, CDR1 SGHRS and CDR2 YFSETQ. There are 15 residues in the CDR3. The CDR3 DNA sequence: TGCGCCAGCAGCCAACTAGCGGGGGGGATAAATGAGCAGTTCTTC. This translates into CASSQLAGGINEQFF.

V usage is TRBV4-3 and J usage is TRBJ2-5; D is uncertain. Germline CDR1 and CDR2: LGHNA and YSLEER. Trimming shortened V by 4 bases and J by 4 bases, and 10 bases separated the two germline ends. CDR3 length equals 13 residues. As DNA, the CDR3 is TGCGCCAGCAGCCCCCTTCTCTCAGAGACCCAGTACTTC. Translated, it gives CASSPLLSETQYF.

The chain combines TRBV2 with TRBJ2-7; D remains unclear. The germline V gene has CDR1 SNHLY and CDR2 FYNNEI. The length of the CDR3 is 13 residues. Trimming removed 6 bases from V and 0 bases from J, with 9 bases in between. The DNA of the CDR3 is TGTGCCAGCAGAATACAGCTCTCCTACGAGCAGTACTTC. Residues: CASRIQLSYEQYF.

This rearrangement joins TRBV11-2 to TRBJ2-3; 12 bases match TRBD2. V gave up 6 bases and J gave up 0 bases; unmatched junction bases: 4. The CDR3 totals 16 residues. CDR1 is SGHAT and CDR2 is FQNNGV in the germline V gene. In DNA form, the CDR3 reads TGTGCCAGCAGTCCCGGGACTAGCGGGAGCACAGATACGCAGTATTTT. Residues: CASSPGTSGSTDTQYF.

The V gene is TRBV7-6, the J gene TRBJ1-1; D is possibly TRBD1 (6 bases). The germline CDR1 and CDR2 sequences are SGHVS and FNYEAQ. The CDR3 covers 13 residues. The germline V and J ends were trimmed by 7 bases and 2 bases, with 11 bases remaining between them. This CDR3 reads CASNSDRNTEAFF. The CDR3 DNA reads TGTGCCAGCAACTCGGACAGAAACACTGAAGCTTTCTTT.

The CDR3 DNA is TGTGCCAGCAGCTTAATCTCTCGGAGCTCTGGGGCCAACGTCCTGACTTTC. This translates into CASSLISRSSGANVLTF. The chain joins TRBV7-8 to TRBJ2-6; D ambiguous. Germline CDR1 reads SGHVS; CDR2 reads FQNEAQ. Trimming removed 2 bases at V and 0 bases at J, with 11 bases between. CDR3 length: 17 residues.

This clone was found once. V is TRBV25-1 and J is TRBJ2-7; possible D gene TRBD1, 6 bases. Germline assignment: CDR1 MGHDK and CDR2 SYGVNS. The CDR3 length is 13 residues. V lost 7 bases, J lost 2 bases, and 12 bases lay in between. The CDR3 loop is CASKAQGPYEQYF. The DNA of the CDR3 is TGTGCCAGCAAAGCACAGGGACCCTACGAGCAGTACTTC.

This clone has just one count. The rearrangement uses TRBV9 and TRBJ2-5, with 13 positions matching TRBD2. Germline values: CDR1 SGDLS, CDR2 YYNGEE. J was trimmed by 3 bases and V by 0 bases; bases with no gene match: 14. This CDR3 contains 20 residues. The CDR3 loop is CASSVGTSGSEWSTEETQYF. The CDR3 region has the DNA TGTGCCAGCAGCGTAGGGACTAGCGGGAGTGAATGGTCAACGGAAGAGACCCAGTACTTC.

The V call is TRBV5-6, the J call TRBJ1-5; D perhaps matches TRBD1 (6 bases). Germline assignment: CDR1 SGHDT and CDR2 YYEEEE. With 4 bases removed from V and 2 bases from J, the gap between germline ends came to 16 bases. The CDR3 sequence is 16 residues long. The CDR3 sequence: CASSLGVAGGNQPQHF. The CDR3 DNA reads TGTGCCAGCAGCCTTGGGGTGGCAGGGGGCAATCAGCCCCAGCATTTT.

J is TRBJ2-7 and V is TRBV7-9; 8 bases align to TRBD1. Trimming removed 5 bases from V and 0 bases from J; junction bases left unmatched: 15. From germline, CDR1 is SEHNR and CDR2 FQNEAQ (reference sequence). The CDR3 totals 18 residues. DNA for the CDR3: TGTGCCAGCAGCCTAGGGCGGAACAGGGGGAGCCTCTCCTACGAGCAGTACTTC. Translated, it gives CASSLGRNRGSLSYEQYF.

V is TRBV2 and J is TRBJ1-2; 7 positions match TRBD1. J was trimmed by 3 bases and V by 8 bases; bases with no gene match: 6. Germline CDR1 reads SNHLY; CDR2 reads FYNNEI. The CDR3 spans 13 residues. The CDR3 DNA reads as TGTGCCAGCCCGAGGGGGCGATACTATGGCTACACCTTC. It codes for CASPRGRYYGYTF. The whole variable domain, filled in from reference TRBV2 and TRBJ1-2, reads EPEVTQTPSHQVTQMGQEVILRCVPISNHLYFYWYRQILGQKVEFLVSFYNNEISEKSEIFDDQFSVERPDGSNFTLKIRSTKLEDSAMYFCASPRGRYYGYTFGSGTRLTVV.

The rearrangement joins TRBV9 to TRBJ2-5, with D possibly matching TRBD2 (6 bases). Germline V gene data show CDR1 as SGDLS and CDR2 as YYNGEE. The CDR3 sequence is 13 residues long. V dropped 4 bases and J dropped 3 bases, with 10 bases sitting between them. CDR3 coding DNA: TGTGCCAGCAGCCCTCAGCGGGAAGAGACCCAGTACTTC. Amino acids: CASSPQREETQYF.

The V gene is TRBV4-3, the J gene TRBJ2-3; 10 bases are a match to TRBD2. The trim removed 4 bases at V and 3 bases at J, leaving 10 bases unmatched. The CDR3 has 17 amino acids. The germline V gene has CDR1 LGHNA and CDR2 YSLEER. CDR3 protein: CASSRTASGSETDTQYF. As DNA, the CDR3 is TGCGCCAGCAGCCGTACTGCTAGCGGGAGTGAGACAGATACGCAGTATTTT.

This rearrangement joins TRBV5-1 to TRBJ1-2; TRBD1 might be the D (6 bases). CDR1 and CDR2 from the germline V gene are SGHRS and YFSETQ. V lost 5 bases to trimming and J lost 0 bases, with 11 bases between them. The CDR3 contains 14 residues. The CDR3 DNA follows: TGCGCCAGCAGACAGGGAAATACTAACTATGGCTACACCTTC. It yields the protein CASRQGNTNYGYTF.

This chain joins TRBV7-9 and TRBJ2-5; no clear D gene. The CDR3 runs 15 residues. Looked up from germline, CDR1 is SEHNR and CDR2 is FQNEAQ (reference sequence). Trimming shortened V by 0 bases and J by 1 base, and 9 bases separated the two germline ends. DNA for the CDR3: TGTGCCAGCAGCTTAGCATCGGTCGCCCAAGAGACCCAGTACTTC. It encodes CASSLASVAQETQYF.

CDR3 sequence (DNA): TGCGCCAGCCACCGGGACAGACACACTGAAGCTTTCTTT. This sequence encodes CASHRDRHTEAFF. The chain has TRBV5-1 and TRBJ1-1; 7 bases are shared with TRBD1. The germline gives CDR1 SGHRS, CDR2 YFSETQ. V was pared by 7 bases and J by 3 bases, with 6 bases of the junction left unmatched. The CDR3 has 13 amino acids.

The V gene is TRBV5-1, the J gene TRBJ1-1; TRBD1 is a possible D gene (5 bases). CDR1 SGHRS and CDR2 YFSETQ come from the germline V gene. V lost 5 bases, J lost 1 base, and 9 bases lay in between. CDR3 length: 13 residues. The CDR3 nucleotides read TGCGCCAGCAGACAACAGGAGAACACTGAAGCTTTCTTT. Translation: CASRQQENTEAFF.

The chain is built from TRBV30 and TRBJ1-1; D not resolved. This CDR3 comprises 14 residues. The V and J ends lost 0 bases and 4 bases respectively, with 12 bases between them. The germline V gene has CDR1 GTSNPN and CDR2 SVGIG (reference sequence). CDR3 in DNA: TGTGCCTGGAGTGTATATAAGGAGTCCACTGAAGCTTTCTTT. Translating it yields CAWSVYKESTEAFF.

The genes are TRBV11-2 and TRBJ2-1, with a tentative D call TRBD2 (7 bases). V lost 0 bases and J lost 10, with 25 bases in between. There are 18 residues in the CDR3. Germline-derived CDR1 and CDR2 are SGHAT and FQNNGV. The CDR3 sequence: CASSLERVRGGAPREQFF. CDR3 DNA: TGTGCCAGCAGCTTAGAAAGAGTTCGTGGGGGGGCGCCCCGAGAGCAGTTCTTC.